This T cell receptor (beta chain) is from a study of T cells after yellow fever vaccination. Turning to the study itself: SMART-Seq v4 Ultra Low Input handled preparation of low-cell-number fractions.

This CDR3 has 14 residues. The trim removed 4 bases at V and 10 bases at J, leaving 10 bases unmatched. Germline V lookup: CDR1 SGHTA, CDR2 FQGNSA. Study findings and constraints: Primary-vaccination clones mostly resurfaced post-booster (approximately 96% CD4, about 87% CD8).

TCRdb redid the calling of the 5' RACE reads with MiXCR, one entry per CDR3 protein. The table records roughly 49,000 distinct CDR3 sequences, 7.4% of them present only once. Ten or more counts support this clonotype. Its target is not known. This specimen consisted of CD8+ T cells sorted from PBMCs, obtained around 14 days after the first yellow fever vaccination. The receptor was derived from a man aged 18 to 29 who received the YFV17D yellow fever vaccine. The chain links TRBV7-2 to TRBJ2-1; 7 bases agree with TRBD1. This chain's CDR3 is CASSSGPRGQEQFF. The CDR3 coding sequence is TGTGCCAGCAGCTCAGGCCCGAGGGGGCAAGAGCAGTTCTTC.